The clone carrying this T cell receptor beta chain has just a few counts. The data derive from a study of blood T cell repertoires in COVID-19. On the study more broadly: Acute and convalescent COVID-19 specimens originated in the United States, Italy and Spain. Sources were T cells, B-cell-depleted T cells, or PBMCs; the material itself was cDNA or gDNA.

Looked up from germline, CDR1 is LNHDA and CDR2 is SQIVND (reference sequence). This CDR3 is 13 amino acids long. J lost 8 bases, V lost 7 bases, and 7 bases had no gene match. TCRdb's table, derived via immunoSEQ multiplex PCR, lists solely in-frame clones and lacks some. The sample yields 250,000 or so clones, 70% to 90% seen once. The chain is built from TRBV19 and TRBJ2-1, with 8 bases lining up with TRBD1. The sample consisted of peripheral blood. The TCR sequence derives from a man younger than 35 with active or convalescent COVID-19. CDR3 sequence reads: CASTRTGNDEQFF. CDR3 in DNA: TGTGCCAGTACCCGGACAGGGAACGATGAGCAGTTCTTC.